This T cell receptor beta chain was identified in a study of blood T cell repertoires in COVID-19. CDR1 is LNHDA, CDR2 SQIVND, per germline (reference sequence). V shed 7 bases and J 4 bases; nucleotides not matched to a gene: 5. This CDR3 has 14 amino acids. The data were produced by immunoSEQ multiplex PCR, yet TCRdb's version contains in-frame clones alone and is incomplete. The table lists fewer than 300,000 clones, approximately 91% of them singletons, with about 2% in the top ten. The chain joins TRBV19 to TRBJ2-2, with TRBD2 identical over 8 bases. The source of this sequence is a woman aged 40-49 years with acute COVID-19. The sample consisted of PBMCs or T cells enriched from blood (not recorded which). The CDR3 DNA is TGTGCCAGTAATAGCGGGGCGGCCACCGGGGAGCTGTTTTTT. It codes for CASNSGAATGELFF.